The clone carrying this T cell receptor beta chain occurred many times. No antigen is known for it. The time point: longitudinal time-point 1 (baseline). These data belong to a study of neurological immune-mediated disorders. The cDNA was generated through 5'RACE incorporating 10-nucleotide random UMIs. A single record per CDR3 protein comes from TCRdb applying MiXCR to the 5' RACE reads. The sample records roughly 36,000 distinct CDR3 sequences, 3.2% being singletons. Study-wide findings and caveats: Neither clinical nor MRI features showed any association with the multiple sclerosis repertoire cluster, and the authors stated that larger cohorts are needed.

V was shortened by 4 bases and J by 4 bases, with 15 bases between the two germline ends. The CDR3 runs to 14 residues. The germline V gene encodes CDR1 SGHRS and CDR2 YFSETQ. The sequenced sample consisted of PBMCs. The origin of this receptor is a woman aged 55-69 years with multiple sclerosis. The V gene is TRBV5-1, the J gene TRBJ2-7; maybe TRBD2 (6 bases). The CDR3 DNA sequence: TGCGCCAGCAGCGGCGGGGAAGCGACTTACGAGCAGTACTTC. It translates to CASSGGEATYEQYF.